This T cell receptor beta chain is from a study of cytomegalovirus exposure and HLA in healthy donors. Points from the study as a whole: According to a subsequent analysis, TCR clusters from the first cohort were inclined to appear together in the 90 to 150 validation repertoires.

It was the approximately 130-subject validation cohort, separate from the approximately 700-subject first cohort, to which the donors belonged. This CDR3 is built from 13 residues. CDR1 is SGHAT, CDR2 FQNNGV, per germline. With 3 bases removed from V and 4 bases from J, the gap between germline ends came to 8 bases. Some clones are missing from TCRdb's copy, which holds only in-frame ones; the method was immunoSEQ multiplex PCR. The sample has 110,000 or so clones; 70% to 90% are singletons. This clone was counted once. Antigen unknown. Material for sequencing was PBMCs. This chain links TRBV11-2 with TRBJ2-3; D is perhaps TRBD2 (5 bases). This receptor was obtained from a man aged 18 to 30 in good health and CMV-seropositive. CDR3 sequence reads: CASSFSAADTQYF. The DNA for the CDR3 is TGTGCCAGCAGCTTTAGCGCGGCAGATACGCAGTATTTT. The full variable domain, in which reference TRBV11-2 and TRBJ2-3 provide the parts outside the CDR3, is EAGVAQSPRYKIIEKRQSVAFWCNPISGHATLYWYQQILGQGPKLLIQFQNNGVVDDSQLPKDRFSAERLKGVDSTLKIQPAKLEDSAVYLCASSFSAADTQYFGPGTRLTVL.